Sequencing of this T cell receptor beta chain was carried out in a study of shared clonotypes between healthy human individuals. Study details: Each donor's CD4 naive and CD4 memory cells filled three plates apiece, CD8 naive two, and CD8 memory one. The study's findings and limits: What rarefaction showed was incomplete sorted-subset sequencing despite large depth.

V gave up 2 bases and J gave up 1 base; unmatched junction bases: 14. The germline V gene encodes CDR1 MNHNS and CDR2 SASEGT. CDR3 size: 19 residues. As to this clone: Its antigen remains unidentified. In the same sample, other DNA sequences code for this CDR3.

Sorted-subset replicate PCR reactions were performed with about 200 ng DNA, corresponding to roughly 31,000 T cell genomes. The table came from immunoSEQ multiplex PCR; TCRdb's copy has only in-frame clones and leaves some out. The sample yields some 500,000 clones, about 96% seen once. The TCR sequence derives from a woman aged 30 to 39 in good health. Sequencing was carried out using naive CD4+ T cells sorted from blood. This sample's subset: CD45RA+ positively selected. V usage is TRBV6-1 and J usage is TRBJ1-5, with TRBD1 matching over 7 bases. Written as DNA, the CDR3 is TGTGCCAGCAGTGAATCCCTAAAAGGGGGCGGGAGGAGCAATCAGCCCCAGCATTTT. This codes for CASSESLKGGGRSNQPQHF.